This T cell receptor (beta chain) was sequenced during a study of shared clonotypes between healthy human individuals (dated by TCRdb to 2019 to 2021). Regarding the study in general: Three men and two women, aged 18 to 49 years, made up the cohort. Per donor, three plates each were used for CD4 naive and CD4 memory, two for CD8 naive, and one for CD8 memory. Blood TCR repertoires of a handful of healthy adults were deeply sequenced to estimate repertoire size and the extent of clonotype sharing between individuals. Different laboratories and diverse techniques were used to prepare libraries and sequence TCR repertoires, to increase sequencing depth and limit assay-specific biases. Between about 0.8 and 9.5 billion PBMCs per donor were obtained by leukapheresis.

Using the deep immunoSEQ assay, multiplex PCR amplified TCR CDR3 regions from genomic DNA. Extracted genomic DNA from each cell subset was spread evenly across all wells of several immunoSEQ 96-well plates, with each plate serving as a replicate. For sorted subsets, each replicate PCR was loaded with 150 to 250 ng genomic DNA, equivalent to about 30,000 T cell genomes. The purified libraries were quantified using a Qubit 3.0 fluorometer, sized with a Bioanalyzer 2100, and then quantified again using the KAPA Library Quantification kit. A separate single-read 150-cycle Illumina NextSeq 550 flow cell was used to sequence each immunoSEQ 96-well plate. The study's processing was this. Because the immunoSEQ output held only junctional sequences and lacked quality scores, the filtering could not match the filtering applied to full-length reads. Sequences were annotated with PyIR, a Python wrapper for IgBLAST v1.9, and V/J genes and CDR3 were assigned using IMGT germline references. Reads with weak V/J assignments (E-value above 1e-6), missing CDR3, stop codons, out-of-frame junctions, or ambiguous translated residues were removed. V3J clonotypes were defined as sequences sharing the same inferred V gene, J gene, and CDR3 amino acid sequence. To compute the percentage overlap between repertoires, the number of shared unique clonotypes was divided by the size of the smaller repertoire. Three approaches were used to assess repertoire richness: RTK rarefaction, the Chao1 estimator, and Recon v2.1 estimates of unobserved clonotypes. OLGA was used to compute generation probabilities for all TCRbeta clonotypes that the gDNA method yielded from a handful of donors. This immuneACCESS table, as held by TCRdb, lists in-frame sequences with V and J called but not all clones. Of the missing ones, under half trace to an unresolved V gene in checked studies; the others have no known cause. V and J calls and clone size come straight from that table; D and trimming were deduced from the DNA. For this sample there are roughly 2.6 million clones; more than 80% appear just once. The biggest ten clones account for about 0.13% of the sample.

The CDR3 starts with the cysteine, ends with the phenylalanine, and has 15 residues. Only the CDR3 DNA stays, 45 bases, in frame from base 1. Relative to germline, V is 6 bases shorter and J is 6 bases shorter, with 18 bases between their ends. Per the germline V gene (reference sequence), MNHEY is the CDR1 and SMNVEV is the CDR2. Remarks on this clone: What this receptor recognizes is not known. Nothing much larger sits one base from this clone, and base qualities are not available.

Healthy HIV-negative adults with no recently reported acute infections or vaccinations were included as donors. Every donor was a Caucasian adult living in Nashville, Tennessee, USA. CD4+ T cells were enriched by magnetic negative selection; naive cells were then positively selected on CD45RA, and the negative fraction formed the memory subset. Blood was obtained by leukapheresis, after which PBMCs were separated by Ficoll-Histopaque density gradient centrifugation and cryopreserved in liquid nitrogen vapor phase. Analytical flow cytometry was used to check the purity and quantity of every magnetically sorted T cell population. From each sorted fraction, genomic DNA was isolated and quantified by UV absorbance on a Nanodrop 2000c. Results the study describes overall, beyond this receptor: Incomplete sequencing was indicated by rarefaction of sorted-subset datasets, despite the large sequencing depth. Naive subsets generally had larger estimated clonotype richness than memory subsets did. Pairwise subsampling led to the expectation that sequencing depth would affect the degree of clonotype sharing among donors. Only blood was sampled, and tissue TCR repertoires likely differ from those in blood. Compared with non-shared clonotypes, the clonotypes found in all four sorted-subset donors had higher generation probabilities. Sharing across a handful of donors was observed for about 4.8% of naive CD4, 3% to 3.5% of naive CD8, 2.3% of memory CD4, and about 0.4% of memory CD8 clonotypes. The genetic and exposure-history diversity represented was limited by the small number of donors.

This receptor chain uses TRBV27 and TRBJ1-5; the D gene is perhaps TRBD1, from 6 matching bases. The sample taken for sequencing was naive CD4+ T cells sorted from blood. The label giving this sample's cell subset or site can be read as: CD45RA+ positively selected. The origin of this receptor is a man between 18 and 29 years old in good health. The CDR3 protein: CASSPGEGTRQPQHF. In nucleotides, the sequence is TGTGCCAGCAGCCCAGGGGAAGGGACTCGTCAGCCCCAGCATTTT.